This TCR beta chain was identified in a study of CD8 T cells in Susac syndrome. It was with random hexamers that roughly 0.45 to 1 ug RNA was reverse transcribed. An immunoSEQ multiplex PCR amplified TCR beta CDR3 over 54 Vbeta and 13 Jbeta. From the immunoSEQ multiplex PCR reads, TCRdb called clonotypes with MiXCR, one entry per CDR3 protein. The sample shows roughly 180,000 distinct CDR3 sequences, less than 95% of them seen only once. The sequenced target, TCR beta, came from blood CD8+ and CD4+ T cells. Germline values: CDR1 MDHEN, CDR2 SYDVKM. The V gene lost 5 bases and the J gene lost 4 bases, with 9 bases spanning the gap. This CDR3 is built from 12 residues.

Sequencing was carried out using CD4+ T cells from PBMCs. The TCR sequence derives from a human donor in good health. V usage is TRBV28 and J usage is TRBJ2-7; D is undetermined. CDR3 loop: CASSLNQYEQYF. DNA of the CDR3: TGTGCCAGCAGTCTGAATCAGTACGAGCAGTACTTC.